This T cell receptor (beta chain) was sequenced for a study of spatial heterogeneity in lung cancer. Turning to the study itself: Fewer alpha-chain than beta-chain sequences were consistently detected.

To note about this clonotype: Just one base apart from a much larger clone, this may be a read error.

Every TCR cDNA molecule carried a tag that served as a unique molecular identifier. One entry per CDR3 protein, called by TCRdb with MiXCR from the 5' RACE reads. This sample has more than 9,500 distinct CDR3 sequences; 5.5% to 7.5% occur once, and the top ten carry about a tenth. This sample's time point: sample taken at primary tumor resection. Without sorting, whole RNA was sequenced from tumor, nontumor lung or frozen PBMC. Germline V lookup: CDR1 SGHAT, CDR2 FQNNGV. Unmatched junction bases numbered 11, after V lost 3 bases and J lost 7 bases. This CDR3 has 16 residues. The sequence was collected from a male donor with early-stage non-small cell lung cancer. The chain employs TRBV11-2 and TRBJ2-3; TRBD1 agrees at 9 bases. The starting material was normal lung tissue next to the tumor, obtained at surgery. The CDR3 DNA sequence: TGTGCCAGCAGCTTCGAGAGACAGGGGGTGCGAAATACGCAGTATTTT. This translates into CASSFERQGVRNTQYF.